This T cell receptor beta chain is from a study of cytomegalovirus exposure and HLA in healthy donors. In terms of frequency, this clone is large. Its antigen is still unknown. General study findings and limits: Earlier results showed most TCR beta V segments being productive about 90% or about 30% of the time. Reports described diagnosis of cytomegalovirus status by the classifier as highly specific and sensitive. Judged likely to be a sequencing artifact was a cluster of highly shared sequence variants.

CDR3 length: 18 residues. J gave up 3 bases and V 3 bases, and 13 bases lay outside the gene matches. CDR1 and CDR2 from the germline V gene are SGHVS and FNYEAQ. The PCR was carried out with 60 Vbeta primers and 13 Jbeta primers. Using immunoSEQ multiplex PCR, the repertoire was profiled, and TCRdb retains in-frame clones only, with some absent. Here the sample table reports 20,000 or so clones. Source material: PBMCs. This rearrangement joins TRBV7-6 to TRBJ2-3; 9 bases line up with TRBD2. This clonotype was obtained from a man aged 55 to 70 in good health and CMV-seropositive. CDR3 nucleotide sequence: TGTGCCAGCAGCTTGGGACGTAGCGGGAGTGATGGGACAGATACGCAGTATTTT. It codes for CASSLGRSGSDGTDTQYF.